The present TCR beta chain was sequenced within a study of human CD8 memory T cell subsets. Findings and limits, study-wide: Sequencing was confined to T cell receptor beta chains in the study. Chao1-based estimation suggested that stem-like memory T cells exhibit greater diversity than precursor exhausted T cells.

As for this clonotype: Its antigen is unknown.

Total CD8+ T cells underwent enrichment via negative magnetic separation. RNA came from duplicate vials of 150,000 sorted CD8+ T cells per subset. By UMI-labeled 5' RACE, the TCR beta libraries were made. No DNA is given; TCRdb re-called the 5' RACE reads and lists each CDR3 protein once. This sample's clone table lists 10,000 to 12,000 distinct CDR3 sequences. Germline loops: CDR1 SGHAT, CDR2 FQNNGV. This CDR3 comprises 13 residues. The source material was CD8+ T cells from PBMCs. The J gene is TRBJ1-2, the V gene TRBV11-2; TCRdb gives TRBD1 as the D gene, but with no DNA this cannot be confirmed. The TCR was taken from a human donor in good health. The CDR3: CASSFGGVGGYTF.